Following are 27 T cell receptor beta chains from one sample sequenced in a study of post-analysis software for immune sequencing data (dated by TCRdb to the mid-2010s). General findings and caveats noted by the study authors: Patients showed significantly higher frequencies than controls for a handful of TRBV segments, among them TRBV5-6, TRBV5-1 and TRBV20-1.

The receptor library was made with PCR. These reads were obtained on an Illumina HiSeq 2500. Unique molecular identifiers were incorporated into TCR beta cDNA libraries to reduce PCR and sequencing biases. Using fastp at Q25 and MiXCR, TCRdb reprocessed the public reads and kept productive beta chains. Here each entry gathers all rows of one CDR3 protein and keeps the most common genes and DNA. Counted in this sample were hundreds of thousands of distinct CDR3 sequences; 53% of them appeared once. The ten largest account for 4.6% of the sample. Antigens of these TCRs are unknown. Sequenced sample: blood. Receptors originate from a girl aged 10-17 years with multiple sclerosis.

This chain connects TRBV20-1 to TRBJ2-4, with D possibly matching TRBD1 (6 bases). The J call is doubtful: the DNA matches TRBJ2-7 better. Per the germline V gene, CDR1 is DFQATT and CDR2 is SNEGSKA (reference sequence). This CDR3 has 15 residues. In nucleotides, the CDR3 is TGCAGTGCTACCGATGGACAGCGAGTCGCCTACGAGCAGTACTTC. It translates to CSATDGQRVAYEQYF.

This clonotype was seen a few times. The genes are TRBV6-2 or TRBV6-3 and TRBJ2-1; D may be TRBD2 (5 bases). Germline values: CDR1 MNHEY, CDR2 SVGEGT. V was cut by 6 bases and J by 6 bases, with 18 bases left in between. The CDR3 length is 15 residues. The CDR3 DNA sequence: TGTGCCAGCAGAGTGGTACAAGCGGTAAGCAATGAGCAGTTCTTC. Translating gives CASRVVQAVSNEQFF.

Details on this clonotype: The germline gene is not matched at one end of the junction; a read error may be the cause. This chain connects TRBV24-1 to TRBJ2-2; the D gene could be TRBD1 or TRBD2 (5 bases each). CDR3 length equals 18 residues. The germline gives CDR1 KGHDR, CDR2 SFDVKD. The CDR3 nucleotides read TGTGCCACCAGTGATCCTCGGGGCAGGGACGGGAACGCCGGGGAGCTGTTTTTT. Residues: CATSDPRGRDGNAGELFF.

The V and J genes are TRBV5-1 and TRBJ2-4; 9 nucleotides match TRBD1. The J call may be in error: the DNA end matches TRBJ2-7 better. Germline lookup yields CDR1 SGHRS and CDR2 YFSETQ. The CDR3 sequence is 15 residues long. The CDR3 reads CASSWGTGSNYEQYF. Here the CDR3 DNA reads TGCGCCAGCAGCTGGGGGACAGGGTCAAACTACGAGCAGTACTTC.

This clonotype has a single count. CDR3 residues: CSVEDGASGAQETQYF. The CDR3 DNA reads TGCAGCGTTGAAGATGGGGCTAGCGGGGCCCAAGAGACCCAGTACTTC. The J gene is TRBJ2-5, the V gene TRBV29-1; 9 bases are shared with TRBD2. Trimming at V came to 0 bases and at J to 1 base, leaving 6 bases not matched to a gene. CDR3 size: 16 residues. CDR1 and CDR2 (germline): SQVTM, ANQGSEA.

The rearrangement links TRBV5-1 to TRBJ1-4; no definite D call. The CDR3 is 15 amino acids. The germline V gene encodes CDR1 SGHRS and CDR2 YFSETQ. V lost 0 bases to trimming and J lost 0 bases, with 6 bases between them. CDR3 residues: CASSLARTTNEKLFF. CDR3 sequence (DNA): TGCGCCAGCAGCTTGGCCCGAACAACTAATGAAAAACTGTTTTTT.

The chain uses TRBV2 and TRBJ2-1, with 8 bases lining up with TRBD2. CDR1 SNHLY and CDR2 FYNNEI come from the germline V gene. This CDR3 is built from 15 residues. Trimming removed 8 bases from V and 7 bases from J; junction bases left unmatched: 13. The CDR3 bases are TGTGCCAGCGGGCGGGGCGCGATAGCGGGGAATGAGCAGTTCTTC. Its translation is CASGRGAIAGNEQFF.

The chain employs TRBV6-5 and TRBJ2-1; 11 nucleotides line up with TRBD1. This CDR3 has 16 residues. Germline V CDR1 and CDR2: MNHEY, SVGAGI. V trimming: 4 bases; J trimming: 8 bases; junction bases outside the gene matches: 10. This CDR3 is CASSLYRDRGTDEQFF. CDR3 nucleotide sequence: TGTGCCAGCAGTTTATATCGGGACAGGGGGACCGATGAGCAGTTCTTC.

The CDR3 nucleotides read TGTGCCAGCAGCATCCCAAGCGGGATTAGCACAGATACGCAGTATTTT. It is translated as CASSIPSGISTDTQYF. The chain uses TRBV6-2 or TRBV6-3 and TRBJ2-3, with 7 bases lining up with TRBD2. CDR1 and CDR2 (germline): MNHEY, SVGEGT. The CDR3 contains 16 residues. Trimming removed 6 bases from V and 0 bases from J; junction bases left unmatched: 9.

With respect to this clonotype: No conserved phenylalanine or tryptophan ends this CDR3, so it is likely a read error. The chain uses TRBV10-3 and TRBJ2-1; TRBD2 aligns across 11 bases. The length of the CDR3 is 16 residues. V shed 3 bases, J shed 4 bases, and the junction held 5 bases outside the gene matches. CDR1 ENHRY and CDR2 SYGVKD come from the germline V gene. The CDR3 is CAISDPGTSGYNEQFL. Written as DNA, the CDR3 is TGTGCCATCAGTGACCCCGGGACTAGCGGTTACAATGAGCAGTTCCTC.

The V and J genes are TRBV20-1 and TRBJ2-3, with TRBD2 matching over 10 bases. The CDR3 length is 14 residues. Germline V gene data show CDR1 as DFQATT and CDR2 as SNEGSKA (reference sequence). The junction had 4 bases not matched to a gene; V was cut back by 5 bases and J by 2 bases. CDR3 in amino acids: CSAGTSGITDTQYF. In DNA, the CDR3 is TGCAGTGCTGGAACTAGCGGGATCACAGATACGCAGTATTTT.

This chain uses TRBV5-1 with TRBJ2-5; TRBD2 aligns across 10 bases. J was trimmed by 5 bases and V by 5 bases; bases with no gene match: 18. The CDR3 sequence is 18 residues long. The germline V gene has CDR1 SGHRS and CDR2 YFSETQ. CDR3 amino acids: CASSSEVLAGVLKETQYF. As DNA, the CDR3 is TGCGCCAGCAGTTCGGAGGTCCTAGCGGGAGTGTTGAAGGAGACCCAGTACTTC.

The CDR3: CASSESGGGNEQYF. The CDR3 nucleotides read TGTGCCAGCAGCGAGAGTGGGGGAGGGAACGAGCAGTACTTC. This chain links TRBV21-1 with TRBJ2-7; the listed D gene, TRBD2, was not tested against the DNA. TRBV21-1 has pseudogene status. The CDR3 is 14 residues long.

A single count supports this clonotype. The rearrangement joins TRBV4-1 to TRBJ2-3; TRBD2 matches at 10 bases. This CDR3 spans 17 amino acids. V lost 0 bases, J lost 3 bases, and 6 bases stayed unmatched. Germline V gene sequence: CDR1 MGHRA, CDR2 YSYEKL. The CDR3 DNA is TGCGCCAGCAGCCAAGATCATGGAGCGGGAGGGACAGATACGCAGTATTTT. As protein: CASSQDHGAGGTDTQYF.

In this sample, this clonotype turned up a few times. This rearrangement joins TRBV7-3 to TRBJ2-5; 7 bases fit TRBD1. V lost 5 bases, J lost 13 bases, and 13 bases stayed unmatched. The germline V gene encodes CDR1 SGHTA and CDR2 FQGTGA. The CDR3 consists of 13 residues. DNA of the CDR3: TGTGCCAGCAGCCTTTCGGAGACAGGGTCGCGGTACTTC. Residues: CASSLSETGSRYF.

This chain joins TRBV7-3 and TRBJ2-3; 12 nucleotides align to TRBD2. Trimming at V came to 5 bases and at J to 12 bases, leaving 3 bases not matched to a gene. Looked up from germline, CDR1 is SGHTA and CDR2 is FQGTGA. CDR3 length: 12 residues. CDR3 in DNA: TGTGCCAGCAGCCAACTAGCGGGGGGACAGTATTTT. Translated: CASSQLAGGQYF.

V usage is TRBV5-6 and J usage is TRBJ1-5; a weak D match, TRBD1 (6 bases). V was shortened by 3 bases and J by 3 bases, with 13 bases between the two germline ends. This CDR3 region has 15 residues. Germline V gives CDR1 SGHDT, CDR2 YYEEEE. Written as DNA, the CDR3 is TGTGCCAGCAGCTGGGGTGACAGGCTCAATCAGCCCCAGCATTTT. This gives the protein CASSWGDRLNQPQHF.

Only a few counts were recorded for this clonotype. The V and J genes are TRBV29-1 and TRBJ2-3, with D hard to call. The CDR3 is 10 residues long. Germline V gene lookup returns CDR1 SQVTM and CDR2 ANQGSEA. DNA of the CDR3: TGCAGTGTCGCCACAGATACGCAGTATTTT. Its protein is CSVATDTQYF.

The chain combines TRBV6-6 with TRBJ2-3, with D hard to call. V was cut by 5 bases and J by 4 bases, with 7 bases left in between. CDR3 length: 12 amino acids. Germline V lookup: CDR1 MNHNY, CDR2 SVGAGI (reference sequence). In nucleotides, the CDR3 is TGTGCCAGCAGTCCGAAGGCAGATACGCAGTATTTT. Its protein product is CASSPKADTQYF.

The CDR3 DNA reads TGCAGCGCAAGAACCGGGACAGGGGGCGAGACCCAGTACTTC. It is translated as CSARTGTGGETQYF. V gene TRBV29-1 combines with J gene TRBJ2-5; 12 bases are a match to TRBD1. Looked up from germline, CDR1 is SQVTM and CDR2 is ANQGSEA. V shed 7 bases and J 5 bases; nucleotides not matched to a gene: 8. This CDR3 has 14 amino acids.

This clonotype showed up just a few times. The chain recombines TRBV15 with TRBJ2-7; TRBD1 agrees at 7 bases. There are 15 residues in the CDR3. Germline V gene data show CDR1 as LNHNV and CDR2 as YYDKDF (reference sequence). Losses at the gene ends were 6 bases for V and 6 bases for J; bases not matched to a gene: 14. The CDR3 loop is CATSSWDSRDVEQYF. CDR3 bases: TGTGCCACCAGTTCTTGGGACAGTAGAGATGTCGAGCAGTACTTC.

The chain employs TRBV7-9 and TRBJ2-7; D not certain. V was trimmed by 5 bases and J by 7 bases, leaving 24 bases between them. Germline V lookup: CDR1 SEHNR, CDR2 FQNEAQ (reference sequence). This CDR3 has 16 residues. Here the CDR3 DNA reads TGTGCCAGCAGCCCGTCGCGACCCGGATCGCTATGGGAGCAGTACTTC. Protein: CASSPSRPGSLWEQYF.

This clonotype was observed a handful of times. The chain's CDR3 is CASREPGLYIQYF. The DNA for the CDR3 is TGTGCCAGCAGAGAACCGGGACTATACATTCAGTACTTC. The V gene is TRBV28, the J gene TRBJ2-4; 7 positions agree with TRBD2. CDR3 length equals 13 residues. J lost 8 bases, V lost 6 bases, and 7 bases had no gene match. In germline, CDR1 is MDHEN, CDR2 SYDVKM. Filled out from reference TRBV28 and TRBJ2-4, the complete variable domain reads DVKVTQSSRYLVKRTGEKVFLECVQDMDHENMFWYRQDPGLGLRLIYFSYDVKMKEKGDIPEGYSVSREKKERFSLILESASTNQTSMYLCASREPGLYIQYFGAGTRLSVL.

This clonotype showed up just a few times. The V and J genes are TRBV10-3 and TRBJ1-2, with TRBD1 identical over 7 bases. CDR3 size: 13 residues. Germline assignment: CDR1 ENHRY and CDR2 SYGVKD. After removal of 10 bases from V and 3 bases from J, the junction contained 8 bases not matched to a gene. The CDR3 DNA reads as TGTGCCACCGCAGCCGGGACAGACTATGGCTACACCTTC. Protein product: CATAAGTDYGYTF.

The CDR3, as DNA: TGTGCCAGCAGTTACTCGGAGATTAACTATGGCTACACCTTC. It encodes CASSYSEINYGYTF. The genes are TRBV6-6 and TRBJ1-2, with D uncertain. The CDR3 is made up of 14 amino acids. Germline CDR1 MNHNY, CDR2 SVGAGI (reference sequence). Trimming took off 0 bases at V and 1 base at J, with 6 bases between the two ends.

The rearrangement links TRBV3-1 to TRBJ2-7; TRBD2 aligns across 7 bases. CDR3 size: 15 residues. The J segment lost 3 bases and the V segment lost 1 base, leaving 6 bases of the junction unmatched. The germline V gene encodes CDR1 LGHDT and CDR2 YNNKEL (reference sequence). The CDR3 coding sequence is TGTGCCAGCAGCCAAGGGCTAGCGGCCCTCTACGAGCAGTACTTC. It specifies CASSQGLAALYEQYF.

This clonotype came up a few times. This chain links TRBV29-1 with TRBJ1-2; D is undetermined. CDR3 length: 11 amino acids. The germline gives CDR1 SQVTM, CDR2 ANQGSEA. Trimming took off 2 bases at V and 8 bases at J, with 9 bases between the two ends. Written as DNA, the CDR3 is TGCAGCGTTGAACAGACGGGCGGCTACACCTTC. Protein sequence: CSVEQTGGYTF.